Reported below is one T cell receptor (beta chain). This record comes from a study of blood T cell repertoires in COVID-19. Looking at the study overall: Donors in the United States, Italy and Spain gave samples during acute or convalescent COVID-19.

Authors' data handling: The authors estimated nucleated cell counts from reference gene primer amplification. Measured with immunoSEQ multiplex PCR; TCRdb has only the in-frame clones, and not every one. The DNA was the basis for D and trimming; V, J and clone size are from that table. Among about 75,000 clones listed, 70% to 80% were seen once. The CDR3 covers 19 residues. Germline V gene lookup returns CDR1 LGHDT and CDR2 YNNKEL (reference sequence). The V and J ends lost 0 bases and 2 bases respectively, with 17 bases between them. This clonotype was obtained from a woman of 80 years or more with active or convalescent COVID-19. The sequencing sample was made of peripheral blood. This sequence joins TRBV3-1 (or the pseudogene TRBV3-2) and TRBJ2-6; possibly TRBD1 for D (6 bases). The CDR3 DNA reads TGTGCCAGCAGCCAAGATTTGGGGGCAGTTGGAACTGGGGCCAACGTCCTGACTTTC. The encoded protein is CASSQDLGAVGTGANVLTF.